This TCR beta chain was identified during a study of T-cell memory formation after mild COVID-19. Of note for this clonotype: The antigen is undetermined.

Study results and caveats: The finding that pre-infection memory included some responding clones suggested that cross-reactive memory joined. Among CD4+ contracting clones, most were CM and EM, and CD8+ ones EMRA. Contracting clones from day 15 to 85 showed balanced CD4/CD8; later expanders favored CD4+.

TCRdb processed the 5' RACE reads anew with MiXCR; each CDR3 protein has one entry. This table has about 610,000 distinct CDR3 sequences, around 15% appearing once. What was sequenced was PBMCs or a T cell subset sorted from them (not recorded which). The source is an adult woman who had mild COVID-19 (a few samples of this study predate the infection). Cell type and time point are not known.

CDR3 in amino acids: CASSLAVAADGYTF. The CDR3 DNA is TGTGCCAGCAGCTTAGCGGTGGCAGCCGATGGCTACACCTTC. This chain links TRBV7-8 with TRBJ1-2; unclear D gene. The V and J ends lost 0 bases and 6 bases respectively, with 11 bases between them. This CDR3 has 14 amino acids. CDR1 is SGHVS and CDR2 is FQNEAQ in the germline V gene.